This T cell receptor beta chain was sequenced during a study of OX40 agonist ivuxolimab in advanced cancers. In the study overall: Cohort: 80% to 85% men, mean age 60, aged about 20 to 85.

Trimming took 5 bases from V and 0 from J, leaving 10 bases between them. Germline V gene data show CDR1 as MNHNS and CDR2 as SASEGT. The CDR3 totals 14 residues. Sequenced by immunoSEQ multiplex PCR; TCRdb stores in-frame clones only, minus some. The table lists fewer than 70,000 clones, under 95% of them singletons. The TCR was taken from an adult with an advanced solid tumor such as melanoma, head and neck, liver or kidney cancer. The specimen was CD4+ or CD8+ T cells sorted from blood, collected in a trial of the OX40 agonist ivuxolimab. The chain links TRBV6-1 to TRBJ1-1; no reliable D call. The DNA for the CDR3 is TGTGCCAGCAGTTCCACATGGATGAACACTGAAGCTTTCTTT. Amino acids: CASSSTWMNTEAFF.